The clone carrying this T cell receptor (beta chain) was seen only a few times. The V and J ends lost 4 bases and 2 bases, in that order; junction bases with no gene match: 7. CDR1 and CDR2 (germline): SQVTM, ANQGSEA. CDR3 length: 15 amino acids. These data belong to a study of T cells of healthy individuals. Using its own MiXCR run on the 5' RACE reads, TCRdb lists one record per CDR3 protein. The data contain around 98,000 distinct CDR3 sequences, roughly 15% of them seen just once; the ten biggest clones take up under 7.5%. The sequence was obtained from a human donor in good health. The chain combines TRBV29-1 with TRBJ2-1; 8 bases align to TRBD2. In DNA, the CDR3 is TGCAGCGTTGTGGACCAACTAGCGGCCTACAATGAGCAGTTCTTC. Its protein product is CSVVDQLAAYNEQFF.